This entry is about one T cell receptor beta chain. Per the original data handling: Amplified reference gene primers provided the basis for estimating nucleated cell counts. Sequencing used immunoSEQ multiplex PCR; TCRdb keeps in-frame clones, though not all of them. V and J calls and clone size follow that table, whereas D and trimming were derived from the DNA. Of fewer than 250,000 clones listed, about 82% are singletons. This entry comes from a study of blood T cell repertoires in COVID-19. Germline lookup yields CDR1 MDHEN and CDR2 SYDVKM. This CDR3 is built from 14 residues. The J segment lost 6 bases and the V segment lost 5 bases, leaving 2 bases of the junction unmatched. Participants came from about two dozen US areas, aged roughly 18 to 89 years. Cohorts were determined from participant-reported clinical history.

The receptor comes from a woman in her fifties or sixties who had recovered from COVID-19. This chain uses TRBV28 with TRBJ2-2, with 11 bases aligning to TRBD2. The sample was PBMCs or T cells enriched from blood (not recorded which). CDR3 DNA sequence: TGTGCCAGCAGTACTAGCGGGAGAGCCGGGGAGCTGTTTTTT. It yields the protein CASSTSGRAGELFF. The full variable domain, rest sourced from reference TRBV28 and TRBJ2-2, is DVKVTQSSRYLVKRTGEKVFLECVQDMDHENMFWYRQDPGLGLRLIYFSYDVKMKEKGDIPEGYSVSREKKERFSLILESASTNQTSMYLCASSTSGRAGELFFGEGSRLTVL.